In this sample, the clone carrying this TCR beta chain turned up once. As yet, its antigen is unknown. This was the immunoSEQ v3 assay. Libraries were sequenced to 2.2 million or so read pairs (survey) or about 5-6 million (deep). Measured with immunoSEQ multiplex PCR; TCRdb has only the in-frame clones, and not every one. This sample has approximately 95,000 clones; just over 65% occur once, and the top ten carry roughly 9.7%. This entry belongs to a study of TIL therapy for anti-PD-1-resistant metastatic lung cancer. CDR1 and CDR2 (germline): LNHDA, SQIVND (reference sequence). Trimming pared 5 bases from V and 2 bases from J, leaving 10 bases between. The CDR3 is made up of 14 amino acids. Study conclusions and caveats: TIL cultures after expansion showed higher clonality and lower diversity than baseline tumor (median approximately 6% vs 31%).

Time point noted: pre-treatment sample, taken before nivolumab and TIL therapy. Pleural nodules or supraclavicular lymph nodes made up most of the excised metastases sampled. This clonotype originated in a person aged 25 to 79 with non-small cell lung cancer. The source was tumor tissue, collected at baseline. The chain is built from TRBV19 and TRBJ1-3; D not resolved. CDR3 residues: CASSQLATGNTIYF. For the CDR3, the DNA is TGTGCCAGTAGTCAACTAGCAACTGGAAACACCATATATTTT.